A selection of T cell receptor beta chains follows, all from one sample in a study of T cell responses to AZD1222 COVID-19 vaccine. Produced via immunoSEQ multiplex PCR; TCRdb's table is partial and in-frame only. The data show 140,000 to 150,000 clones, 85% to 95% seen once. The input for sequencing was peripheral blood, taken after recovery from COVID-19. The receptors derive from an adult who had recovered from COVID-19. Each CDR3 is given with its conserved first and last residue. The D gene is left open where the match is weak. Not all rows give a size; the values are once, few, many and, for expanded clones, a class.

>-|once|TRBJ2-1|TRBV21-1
CASERGISYNEQFF
TGTGCCAGCGAGCGGGGAATCTCCTACAATGAGCAGTTCTTC
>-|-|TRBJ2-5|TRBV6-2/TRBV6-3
CASSYSTLRETQYF
TGTGCCAGCAGTTACTCGACGCTCCGAGAGACCCAGTACTTC
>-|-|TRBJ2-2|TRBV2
CASSGNRDAYMNTGELFF
TGTGCCAGCAGTGGCAACAGGGACGCTTACATGAACACCGGGGAGCTGTTTTTT
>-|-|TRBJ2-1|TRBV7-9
CASSFDNEQFF
TGTGCCAGCAGCTTCGATAATGAGCAGTTCTTC
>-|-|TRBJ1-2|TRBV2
CASSFGGNYGYTF
TGTGCCAGCAGTTTTGGGGGAAACTATGGCTACACCTTC
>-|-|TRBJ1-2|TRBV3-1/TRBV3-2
CASSQARSGGYTF
TGTGCCAGCAGCCAAGCTCGGTCGGGAGGCTACACCTTC
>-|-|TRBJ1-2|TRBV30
CAWSVLAGYTF
TGTGCCTGGAGTGTACTGGCTGGCTACACCTTC
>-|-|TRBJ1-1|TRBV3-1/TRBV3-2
CASSPQLNTEAFF
TGTGCCAGCAGCCCACAACTGAACACTGAAGCTTTCTTT
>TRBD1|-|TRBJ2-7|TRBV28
CASSFDRDRAYEQYF
TGTGCCAGCAGTTTTGACCGGGACAGGGCCTACGAGCAGTACTTC
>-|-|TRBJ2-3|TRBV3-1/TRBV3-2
CASSQGLATDTQYF
TGTGCCAGCAGCCAAGGGCTCGCAACAGATACGCAGTATTTT
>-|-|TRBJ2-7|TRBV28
CASSLGTPYEQYF
TGTGCCAGCAGTTTAGGGACCCCATACGAGCAGTACTTC
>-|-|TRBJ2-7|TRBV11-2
CASSLEGSHSYEQYF
TGTGCCAGCAGCTTGGAGGGCAGCCACTCCTACGAGCAGTACTTC
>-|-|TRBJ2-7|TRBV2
CASSEEGWGSSYEQYF
TGTGCCAGCAGTGAAGAGGGGTGGGGGAGCTCCTACGAGCAGTACTTC
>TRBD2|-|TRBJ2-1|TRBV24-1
CATRAAGDGDEQFF
TGTGCCACCAGGGCAGCGGGAGATGGAGATGAGCAGTTCTTC
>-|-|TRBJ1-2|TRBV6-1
CASSEMDTIKIYTF
TGTGCCAGCAGTGAAATGGACACTATAAAAATTTACACCTTC
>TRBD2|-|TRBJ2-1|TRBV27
CASSPLAGDLYNEQFF
TGTGCCAGCAGTCCCTTAGCGGGAGACCTCTACAATGAGCAGTTCTTC
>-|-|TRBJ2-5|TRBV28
CASSSRSVEKTQYF
TGTGCCAGCAGTTCACGGTCAGTTGAAAAGACCCAGTACTTC
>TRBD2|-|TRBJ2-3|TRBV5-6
CASSFGGRARDTQYF
TGTGCCAGCAGCTTCGGGGGGAGGGCCCGAGATACGCAGTATTTT
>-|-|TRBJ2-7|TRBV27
CASTMNGGVEQYF
TGTGCCAGCACTATGAACGGGGGAGTCGAGCAGTACTTC
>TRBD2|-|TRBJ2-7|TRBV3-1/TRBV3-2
CASSRGLAGSASEQYF
TGTGCCAGCAGCCGGGGACTAGCGGGGTCGGCCTCCGAGCAGTACTTC
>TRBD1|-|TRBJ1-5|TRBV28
CASSLQGEQPQHF
TGTGCCAGCAGTTTACAGGGGGAACAGCCCCAGCATTTT
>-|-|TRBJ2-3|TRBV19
CASSRDPGAAGSWDTQYF
TGTGCCAGTAGCAGAGATCCAGGGGCAGCGGGCAGCTGGGATACGCAGTATTTT
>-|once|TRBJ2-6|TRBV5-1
CASSATESGANVLTF
TGCGCCAGCAGCGCGACAGAGTCTGGGGCCAACGTCCTGACTTTC
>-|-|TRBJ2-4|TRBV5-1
CASSLSGGEHIQYF
TGCGCCAGCAGCCTCAGTGGGGGAGAACACATTCAGTACTTC
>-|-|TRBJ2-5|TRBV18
CASSPKLAQETQYF
TGTGCCAGCTCACCAAAGCTAGCGCAAGAGACCCAGTACTTC
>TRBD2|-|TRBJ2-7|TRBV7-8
CASSLGLAGYEQYF
TGTGCCAGCAGTTTGGGACTAGCGGGCTACGAGCAGTACTTC
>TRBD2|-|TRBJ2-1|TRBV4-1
CASSQLTSGRSYNEQFF
TGCGCCAGCAGCCAGTTGACTAGCGGGCGCTCCTACAATGAGCAGTTCTTC
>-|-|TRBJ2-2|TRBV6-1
CASSEIWTSAGELFF
TGTGCCAGCAGTGAAATCTGGACTTCCGCCGGGGAGCTGTTTTTT
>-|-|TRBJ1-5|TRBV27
CASSFSRSNQPQHF
TGTGCCAGCAGTTTTTCTAGGAGCAATCAGCCCCAGCATTTT
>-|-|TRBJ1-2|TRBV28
CASSVGQSYGYTF
TGTGCCAGCAGTGTCGGACAGTCCTATGGCTACACCTTC
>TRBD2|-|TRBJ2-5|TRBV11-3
CASSEDGRAGETQYF
TGTGCCAGCAGTGAGGACGGGAGGGCGGGAGAGACCCAGTACTTC
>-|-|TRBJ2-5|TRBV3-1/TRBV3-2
CASSQVLPRGIHGETQYF
TGTGCCAGCAGCCAAGTCTTGCCACGAGGGATTCACGGAGAGACCCAGTACTTC
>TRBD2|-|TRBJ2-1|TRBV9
CASSASGRPYNEQFF
TGTGCCAGCAGCGCCAGCGGGAGGCCCTACAATGAGCAGTTCTTC
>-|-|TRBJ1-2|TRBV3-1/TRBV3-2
CASSQDHTPGTAGYTF
TGTGCCAGCAGCCAAGATCACACTCCCGGTACTGCGGGCTACACCTTC
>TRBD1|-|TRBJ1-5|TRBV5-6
CASNLQGNNQPQHF
TGTGCCAGCAACCTACAGGGGAACAATCAGCCCCAGCATTTT
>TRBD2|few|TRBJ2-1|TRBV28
CASTPRGSSGGLPYNEQFF
TGTGCCAGCACCCCCCGGGGAAGCAGCGGGGGACTCCCCTACAATGAGCAGTTCTTC
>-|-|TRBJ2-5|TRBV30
CAWSDRETQYF
TGTGCCTGGAGTGACAGAGAGACCCAGTACTTC
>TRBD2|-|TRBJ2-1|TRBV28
CASSASGLVSSYNEQFF
TGTGCCAGCAGTGCATCGGGACTAGTGAGCTCCTACAATGAGCAGTTCTTC
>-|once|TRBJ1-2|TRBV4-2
CASSQDQTDYGYTF
TGTGCCAGCAGCCAAGATCAAACAGATTATGGCTACACCTTC
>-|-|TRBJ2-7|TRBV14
CASSQGIGGIGEQYF
TGTGCCAGCAGCCAAGGGATTGGAGGGATCGGCGAGCAGTACTTC
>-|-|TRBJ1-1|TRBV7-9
CASSPKDDRFGAEAFF
TGTGCCAGCAGCCCAAAAGATGACCGCTTTGGGGCTGAAGCTTTCTTT
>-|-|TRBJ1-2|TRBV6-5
CASRSSGWGYTF
TGTGCCAGCAGGTCCTCAGGGTGGGGCTACACCTTC
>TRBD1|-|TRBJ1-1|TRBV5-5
CASSLALTGGETEAFF
TGTGCCAGCAGCTTGGCGTTGACAGGGGGCGAGACTGAAGCTTTCTTT
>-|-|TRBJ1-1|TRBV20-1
CSARRGPAFF
TGCAGTGCGCGGAGAGGGCCCGCTTTCTTT
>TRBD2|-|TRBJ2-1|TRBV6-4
CASSGTSGGNEQFF
TGTGCCAGCAGTGGGACTAGCGGGGGGAATGAGCAGTTCTTC
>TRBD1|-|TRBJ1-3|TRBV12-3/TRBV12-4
CASGTGGNTIYF
TGTGCCAGCGGGACAGGGGGAAACACCATATATTTT
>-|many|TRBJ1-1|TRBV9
CASSVESTTGPNTEAFF
TGTGCCAGCAGCGTAGAGTCTACGACAGGACCGAACACTGAAGCTTTCTTT
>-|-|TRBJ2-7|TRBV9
CASSVGSTGYEQYF
TGTGCCAGCAGCGTAGGTTCTACGGGTTACGAGCAGTACTTC
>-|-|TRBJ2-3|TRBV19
CASSIVGGSRTDTQYF
TGTGCCAGTAGTATAGTCGGCGGAAGCCGCACAGATACGCAGTATTTT
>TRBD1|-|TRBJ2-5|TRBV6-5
CASSYGTGTETQYF
TGTGCCAGCAGTTACGGGACAGGGACTGAGACCCAGTACTTC
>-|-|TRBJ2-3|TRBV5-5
CASSLTSDTQYF
TGTGCCAGCAGCTTGACCTCAGATACGCAGTATTTT
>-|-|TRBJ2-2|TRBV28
CASSFARGTGELFF
TGTGCCAGCAGTTTCGCTAGAGGCACCGGGGAGCTGTTTTTT
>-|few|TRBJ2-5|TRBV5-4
CASSLDSQETQYF
TGTGCCAGCAGCCTTGACAGTCAAGAGACCCAGTACTTC